This T cell receptor beta chain was sequenced during a study of T cells after yellow fever vaccination (dated by TCRdb to between 2017 and 2020). About the study as a whole: The SMART-Seq v4 Ultra Low Input RNA kit was used to prepare libraries from fractions with low cell numbers. Bulk PBMC replicates and cell subsets were isolated from blood drawn at multiple timepoints before and after both primary and secondary immunization. To follow T-cell clones before and after primary and booster YFV17D yellow fever vaccination, bulk TCR alpha and beta repertoires were sequenced over time. The cohort comprised two healthy male donors, one aged 18 to 30 and one aged 30 to 40 years.

TCR cDNA was made using 5'RACE template switching, a step that added a universal primer site and unique molecular identifiers. cDNA synthesis was primed from both the TCR alpha and TCR beta constant segments. Two PCR steps were used to amplify libraries, with sample barcodes and sequencing adapters being added in the second step. Sequencing of libraries was performed on Illumina HiSeq 2500 (2x100 bp) or NovaSeq (2x150 bp). In the original analysis: MIGEC handled demultiplexing of reads and collapsing into UMI consensus sequences, while MiXCR performed V(D)J alignment. Vaccine-responding clonotypes were defined with edgeR using replicate PBMC samples, requiring FDR below 0.01 and a log2 fold change above 5 up to day 15. Each bulk clonotype was labeled CD4 or CD8 based on which sequenced repertoire, CD4 or CD8, contained the clonotype at higher abundance. TCRdb applied fastp at Q25 and MiXCR to the public reads, then kept only in-frame beta chains. Rows are combined by CDR3 protein, so each entry shows the most common genes and DNA. In this record, the V and J calls reflect TCRdb's handling and not the investigators' own analysis. This sample has a few hundred thousand distinct CDR3 sequences in its table, and roughly 6.3% of those were observed once. Together, the top ten hold more than 0.85% of the sample.

Reading from cysteine to phenylalanine, the CDR3 counts 18 amino acids. Left in the record is the CDR3 DNA by itself, 54 bases read in frame from the first base. From V the trimming removes 4 bases and from J it removes 2 bases, while the gene matches leave 15 bases of the junction unaccounted for. CDR1 and CDR2 are read off the germline V gene (reference sequence) as SGHAT and FQDESV. The research as a whole found: Because the study included only a couple of donors, the extent to which the findings can be generalized is limited. FACS-sorted repertoires could contain abundant contaminating clonotypes from the bulk population, so computational filtering was required. The secondary T-cell response was weaker than the primary response but faster, peaking on day 5 instead of day 15. A small share of clonotypes occurred in both CD4 and CD8 compartments, likely arising from convergent recombination. After the booster, most of the clones that had expanded following primary vaccination were detected again (roughly 97% of CD4 and 85% to 90% of CD8), which suggests that memory was broadly maintained.

The sample's treatment or condition, from its label and the paper: live attenuated yellow fever vaccine strain. PBMCs were isolated from peripheral blood using a standard Ficoll-Paque protocol. Dynabeads CD4 and CD8 positive selection kits were used to isolate CD4 and CD8 T-cell fractions. RNA was extracted with TriZol from bulk PBMCs, CD4 and CD8 fractions, and dextramer-positive and dextramer-negative fractions. Worth noting for this clonotype: Its target antigen remains unknown. Base qualities were left out, and no much larger clone turns up one base away.

The sequence was collected from a man younger than 40 who received the YFV17D yellow fever vaccine. The rearrangement combines TRBV11-1 with TRBJ2-3; 7 junctional bases match TRBD2. Sequenced material: CD4+ T cells sorted from PBMCs, taken on the day of the yellow fever booster vaccination. The DNA reads as follows: TGTGCCAGCAGCTCCCTTGTCAGCGGGATCCTTTTCACAGATACGCAGTATTTT. This encodes CASSSLVSGILFTDTQYF. The full variable domain, with segments outside the CDR3 supplied by the reference TRBV11-1 and TRBJ2-3 proteins, appears as EAEVAQSPRYKITEKSQAVAFWCDPISGHATLYWYRQILGQGPELLVQFQDESVVDDSQLPKDRFSAERLKGVDSTLKIQPAELGDSAMYLCASSSLVSGILFTDTQYFGPGTRLTVL.